Presented here are 20 T cell receptor beta chains from one specimen sequenced in a study of T cell responses to AZD1222 COVID-19 vaccine. Repertoires were generated with immunoSEQ multiplex PCR, while TCRdb's copy carries only in-frame clones and drops some. The sample has around 100,000 clones, roughly 90% seen once. The sample consisted of peripheral blood, taken on day 0 of AZD1222 vaccination. Receptors originate from an adult in good health.

The rearrangement uses TRBV7-3 and TRBJ1-3; no reliable D call. CDR3 length equals 13 residues. Trimming took 1 base from V and 2 from J, leaving 3 bases between them. Germline lookup yields CDR1 SGHTA and CDR2 FQGTGA. CDR3 protein: CASSLNTGNTIYF. The CDR3 DNA reads as TGTGCCAGCAGCTTAAACACTGGAAACACCATATATTTT.

The count of this clone is one. V gene TRBV2 combines with J gene TRBJ2-1, with D possibly being TRBD1 or TRBD2 (5 bases each). Trimming took 0 bases from V and 6 from J, leaving 12 bases between them. Germline V gene data show CDR1 as SNHLY and CDR2 as FYNNEI. The CDR3 length is 15 residues. The CDR3 DNA reads as TGTGCCAGCAGTGAAGCGGGGCCGGGGCGCAATGAGCAGTTCTTC. Translating it yields CASSEAGPGRNEQFF.

J is TRBJ2-1 and V is TRBV24-1, with unresolved D. V was clipped by 5 bases and J by 8 bases, with 9 bases between them. The CDR3 extends over 12 amino acids. CDR1 and CDR2 from the germline V gene are KGHDR and SFDVKD. The CDR3 bases are TGTGCCACCAGTGCCCTCGTCGATGAGCAGTTCTTC. It yields the protein CATSALVDEQFF.

The chain uses TRBV28 and TRBJ2-7, with 11 bases that match TRBD2. The CDR3 has 16 amino acids. V was pared by 2 bases and J by 7 bases, with 10 bases of the junction left unmatched. CDR1 and CDR2 from the germline V gene are MDHEN and SYDVKM. The CDR3 sequence is CASSLVLLAGAGEQYF. The CDR3 DNA sequence: TGTGCCAGCAGTTTAGTTTTACTAGCGGGAGCTGGGGAGCAGTACTTC.

This clone was recorded once. The V call is TRBV7-3, the J call TRBJ2-3; 12 bases fit TRBD2. J lost 5 bases, V lost 2 bases, and 2 bases had no gene match. The CDR3 runs 15 residues. Per the germline V gene, CDR1 is SGHTA and CDR2 is FQGTGA. CDR3 DNA sequence: TGTGCCAGCAGCTTACTAGCGGGAGGGGTAGATACGCAGTATTTT. This encodes CASSLLAGGVDTQYF.

The V gene is TRBV3-1 (or the pseudogene TRBV3-2), the J gene TRBJ1-1; D call uncertain. This CDR3 has 11 amino acids. Trimming left V 7 bases short and J 4 bases short, with 7 bases between. Germline assignment: CDR1 LGHDT and CDR2 YNNKEL (reference sequence). The CDR3 coding sequence is TGTGCCAGCACCCGCGGCACTGAAGCTTTCTTT. As protein: CASTRGTEAFF.

The J gene is TRBJ1-6, the V gene TRBV9; D ambiguous. Trimming removed 4 bases at V and 5 bases at J, with 10 bases between. The length of the CDR3 is 14 residues. Germline V lookup: CDR1 SGDLS, CDR2 YYNGEE. CDR3 nucleotides: TGTGCCAGCAGCCCCCGTTGGGATAATTCACCCCTCCACTTT. Protein sequence: CASSPRWDNSPLHF.

CDR3 residues: CASSISRGPDQPQHF. The CDR3 bases are TGTGCCAGTAGTATTTCCAGGGGGCCGGACCAGCCCCAGCATTTT. J is TRBJ1-5 and V is TRBV19, with TRBD1 matching over 8 bases. V lost 3 bases to trimming and J lost 7 bases; unmatched junction nucleotides: 8. Germline V lookup: CDR1 LNHDA, CDR2 SQIVND (reference sequence). There are 15 residues in the CDR3.

The rearrangement links TRBV7-9 to TRBJ1-3, with a tentative D call TRBD1 (5 bases). Germline V gene lookup returns CDR1 SEHNR and CDR2 FQNEAQ (reference sequence). CDR3 length: 14 amino acids. Trimming took 1 base from V and 4 from J, leaving 8 bases between them. CDR3 amino acids: CASSLGQGGNTIYF. CDR3 DNA: TGTGCCAGCAGCTTAGGGCAGGGAGGAAACACCATATATTTT. The full variable domain, completed using reference TRBV7-9 and TRBJ1-3, is DTGVSQNPRHKITKRGQNVTFRCDPISEHNRLYWYRQTLGQGPEFLTYFQNEAQLEKSRLLSDRFSAERPKGSFSTLEIQRTEQGDSAMYLCASSLGQGGNTIYFGEGSWLTVV.

The DNA for the CDR3 is TGTGCCACCAAGGGACAGCTGAACACTGAAGCTTTCTTT. Its translation is CATKGQLNTEAFF. The chain combines TRBV19 with TRBJ1-1; 7 bases are shared with TRBD1. The germline CDR1 and CDR2 sequences are LNHDA and SQIVND (reference sequence). The trim removed 10 bases at V and 0 bases at J, leaving 5 bases unmatched. The CDR3 is 13 residues long.

This clone was counted between two and nine times. The rearrangement joins TRBV28 to TRBJ2-7; 8 bases line up with TRBD2. In germline, CDR1 is MDHEN, CDR2 SYDVKM. The junction had 8 bases not matched to a gene; V was cut back by 6 bases and J by 4 bases. There are 14 residues in the CDR3. CDR3 sequence reads: CASSGTRGFYEQYF. CDR3 DNA sequence: TGTGCCAGCAGCGGGACTAGGGGATTTTACGAGCAGTACTTC.

This clone was seen only once. The rearrangement uses TRBV11-1 and TRBJ2-3; D is tentatively TRBD1 or TRBD2 (5 bases each). V was pared by 3 bases and J by 5 bases, with 18 bases between. Germline-derived CDR1 and CDR2 are SGHAT and FQDESV (reference sequence). This CDR3 has 16 residues. The CDR3 DNA follows: TGTGCCAGCAGCTTGGGGCTGAGAGGGATTGGAGATACGCAGTATTTT. Translated: CASSLGLRGIGDTQYF.

The chain combines TRBV14 with TRBJ2-1, with D hard to call. Between the trimmed V and J ends, which lost 3 bases and 5 bases, there was a span of 20 bases. The CDR3 has 17 residues. Germline loops: CDR1 SGHDN, CDR2 FVKESK. The CDR3 DNA is TGTGCCAGCAGCCACCTCGGACGAGGTGCCGCTGACAATGAGCAGTTCTTC. Translated: CASSHLGRGAADNEQFF.

The chain links TRBV5-3 to TRBJ1-4; D is ambiguous. TRBV5-3 is reported as an ORF; its role is uncertain. The CDR3 spans 12 residues. V dropped 2 bases and J dropped 6 bases, with 5 bases sitting between them. CDR3 DNA sequence: TGTGCCAGAAGCTTTCCAGATGAAAAACTGTTTTTT. It codes for CARSFPDEKLFF.

The chain recombines TRBV5-4 with TRBJ2-7, with D maybe TRBD2 (5 bases). Trimming shortened V by 4 bases and J by 7 bases, and 21 bases separated the two germline ends. This CDR3 is built from 15 residues. Germline V CDR1 and CDR2: SGHNT, YYREEE (reference sequence). The CDR3, as DNA: TGTGCCAGCAGCGTAACCGGGAACCGCCGTTATGAGCAGTACTTC. It translates to CASSVTGNRRYEQYF. The whole variable domain, remainder taken from reference TRBV5-4 and TRBJ2-7, is ETGVTQSPTHLIKTRGQQVTLRCSSQSGHNTVSWYQQALGQGPQFIFQYYREEENGRGNFPPRFSGLQFPNYSSELNVNALELDDSALYLCASSVTGNRRYEQYFGPGTRLTVT.

V usage is TRBV11-3 and J usage is TRBJ2-1, with 8 bases aligning to TRBD2. V gave up 6 bases and J gave up 6 bases; unmatched junction bases: 19. This CDR3 contains 18 residues. CDR1 is SGHNT and CDR2 is YENEEA in the germline V gene. As DNA, the CDR3 is TGTGCCAGCAGTGCTCCAAAGGGGTTACAGCGGGAGACCAATGAGCAGTTCTTC. Translation gives CASSAPKGLQRETNEQFF.

The genes are TRBV19 and TRBJ1-5, with D uncertain. V shed 0 bases and J shed 3 bases, with 15 bases lying between them. Germline assignment: CDR1 LNHDA and CDR2 SQIVND (reference sequence). The CDR3 is 17 amino acids. The CDR3 region has the DNA TGTGCCAGTAGTATAGATCCAGGATGGTATGACAATCAGCCCCAGCATTTT. It encodes CASSIDPGWYDNQPQHF. The complete variable domain, with remaining parts taken from reference TRBV19 and TRBJ1-5, reads DGGITQSPKYLFRKEGQNVTLSCEQNLNHDAMYWYRQDPGQGLRLIYYSQIVNDFQKGDIAEGYSVSREKKESFPLTVTSAQKNPTAFYLCASSIDPGWYDNQPQHFGDGTRLSIL.

V gene TRBV18 combines with J gene TRBJ1-3, with D hard to call. CDR1 is KGHSH and CDR2 is LQKENI in the germline V gene. CDR3 length equals 17 residues. V shed 3 bases and J shed 0 bases, with 15 bases lying between them. CDR3 sequence reads: CASSPTRTGSSGNTIYF. The CDR3 DNA sequence: TGTGCCAGCTCACCGACAAGGACGGGATCCTCTGGAAACACCATATATTTT.

By sample share, this clone is medium-sized. The V call is TRBV25-1, the J call TRBJ2-7; perhaps TRBD1 as D (6 bases). V gave up 4 bases and J gave up 2 bases, with 12 bases separating them. The V gene's germline CDR1 is MGHDK and CDR2 SYGVNS. The CDR3 sequence is 14 residues long. The CDR3 loop reads CASSAQQGTYEQYF. In DNA form, the CDR3 reads TGTGCCAGCAGTGCTCAACAGGGTACCTACGAGCAGTACTTC.

The V gene is TRBV5-1, the J gene TRBJ2-1; 10 nucleotides agree with TRBD2. Germline V gene sequence: CDR1 SGHRS, CDR2 YFSETQ. V shed 4 bases and J 15 bases; nucleotides not matched to a gene: 13. The CDR3 loop spans 14 amino acids. The chain's CDR3 is CASSTTGTSVSGFF. CDR3 nucleotides: TGCGCCAGCAGCACCACCGGGACTAGCGTGAGTGGGTTCTTC.